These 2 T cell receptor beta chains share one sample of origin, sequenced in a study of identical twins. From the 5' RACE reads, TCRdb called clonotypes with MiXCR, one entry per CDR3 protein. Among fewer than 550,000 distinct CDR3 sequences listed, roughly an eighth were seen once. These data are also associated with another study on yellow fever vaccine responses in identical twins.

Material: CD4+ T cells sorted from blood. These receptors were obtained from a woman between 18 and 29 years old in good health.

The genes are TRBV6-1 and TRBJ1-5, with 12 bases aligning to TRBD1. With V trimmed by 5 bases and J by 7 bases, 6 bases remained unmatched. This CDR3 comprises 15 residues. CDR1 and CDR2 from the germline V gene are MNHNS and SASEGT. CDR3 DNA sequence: TGTGCCAGCAGTACAGGGACAGGGGGCTTGCAGCCCCAGCATTTT. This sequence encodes CASSTGTGGLQPQHF.

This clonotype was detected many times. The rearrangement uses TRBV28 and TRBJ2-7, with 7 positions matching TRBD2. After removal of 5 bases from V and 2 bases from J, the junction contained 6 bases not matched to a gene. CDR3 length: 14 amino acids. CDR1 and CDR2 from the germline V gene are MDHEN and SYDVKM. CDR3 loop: CASSLGLDPYEQYF. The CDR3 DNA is TGTGCCAGCAGTCTCGGACTAGATCCCTACGAGCAGTACTTC.